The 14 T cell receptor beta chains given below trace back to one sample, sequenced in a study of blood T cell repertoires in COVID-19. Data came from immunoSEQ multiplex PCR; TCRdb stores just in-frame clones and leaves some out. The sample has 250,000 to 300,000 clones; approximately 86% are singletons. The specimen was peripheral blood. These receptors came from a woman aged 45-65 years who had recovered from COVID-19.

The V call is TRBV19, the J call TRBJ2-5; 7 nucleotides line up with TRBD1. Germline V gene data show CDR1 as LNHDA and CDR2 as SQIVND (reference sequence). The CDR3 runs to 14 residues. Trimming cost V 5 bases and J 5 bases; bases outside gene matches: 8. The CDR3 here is CASSQRGPGETQYF. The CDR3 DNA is TGTGCCAGTAGTCAAAGGGGGCCGGGTGAGACCCAGTACTTC.

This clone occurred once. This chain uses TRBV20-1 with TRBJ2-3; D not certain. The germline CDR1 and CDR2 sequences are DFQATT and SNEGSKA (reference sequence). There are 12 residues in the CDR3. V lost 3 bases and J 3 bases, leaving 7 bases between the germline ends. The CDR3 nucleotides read TGCAGTGCTAGTCCCCAGACAGATACGCAGTATTTT. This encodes CSASPQTDTQYF.

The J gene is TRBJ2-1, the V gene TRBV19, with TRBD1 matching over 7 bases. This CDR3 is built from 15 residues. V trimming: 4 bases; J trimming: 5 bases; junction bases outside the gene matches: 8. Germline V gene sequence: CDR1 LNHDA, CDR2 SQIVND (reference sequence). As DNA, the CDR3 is TGTGCCAGTAGTAGGGACGGGACAGCGAACAATGAGCAGTTCTTC. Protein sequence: CASSRDGTANNEQFF.

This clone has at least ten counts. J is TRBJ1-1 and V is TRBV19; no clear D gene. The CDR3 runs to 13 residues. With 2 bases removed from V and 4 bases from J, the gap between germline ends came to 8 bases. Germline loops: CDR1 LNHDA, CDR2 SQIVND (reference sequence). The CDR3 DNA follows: TGTGCCAGTAGTATACAGAGACTCACTGAAGCTTTCTTT. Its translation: CASSIQRLTEAFF.

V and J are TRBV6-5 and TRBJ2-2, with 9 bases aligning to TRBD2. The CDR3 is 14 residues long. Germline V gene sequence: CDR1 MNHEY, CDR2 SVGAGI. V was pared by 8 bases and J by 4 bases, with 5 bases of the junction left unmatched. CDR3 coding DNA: TGTGCCAGCGACGGTAGCGGGGGCACCGGGGAGCTGTTTTTT. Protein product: CASDGSGGTGELFF.

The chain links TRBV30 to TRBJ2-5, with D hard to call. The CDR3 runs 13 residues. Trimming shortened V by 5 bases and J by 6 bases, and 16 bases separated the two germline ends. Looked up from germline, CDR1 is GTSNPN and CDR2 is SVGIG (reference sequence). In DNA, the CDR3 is TGTGCCTGGGGGTCAGGTTCGGCGAAGACCCAGTACTTC. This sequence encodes CAWGSGSAKTQYF.

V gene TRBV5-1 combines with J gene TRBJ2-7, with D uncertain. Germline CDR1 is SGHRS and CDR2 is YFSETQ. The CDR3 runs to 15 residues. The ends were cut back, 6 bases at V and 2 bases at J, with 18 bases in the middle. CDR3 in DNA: TGCGCCAGCACCATAGATACGGTAGATACCTACGAGCAGTACTTC. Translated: CASTIDTVDTYEQYF.

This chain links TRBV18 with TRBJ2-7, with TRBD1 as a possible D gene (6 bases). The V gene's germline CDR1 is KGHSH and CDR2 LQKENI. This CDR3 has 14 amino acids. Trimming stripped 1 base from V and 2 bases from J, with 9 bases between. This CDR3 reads CASSPQGGTYEQYF. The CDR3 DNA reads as TGTGCCAGCTCACCACAAGGGGGAACCTACGAGCAGTACTTC.

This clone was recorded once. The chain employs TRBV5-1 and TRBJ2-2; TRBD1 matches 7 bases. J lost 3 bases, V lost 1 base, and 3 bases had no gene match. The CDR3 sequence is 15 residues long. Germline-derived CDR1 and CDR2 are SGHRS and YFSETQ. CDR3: CASSLLQGDTGELFF. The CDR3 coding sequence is TGCGCCAGCAGCTTGCTGCAGGGGGACACCGGGGAGCTGTTTTTT.

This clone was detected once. The CDR3 nucleotides read TGTGCCAGCAGTTACTCGGGACAGGCGACCTACGAGCAGTACTTC. As protein: CASSYSGQATYEQYF. The chain combines TRBV6-5 with TRBJ2-7, with 8 nucleotides matching TRBD1. The CDR3 is made up of 15 amino acids. Losses at the gene ends were 0 bases for V and 2 bases for J; bases not matched to a gene: 3. The germline CDR1 and CDR2 sequences are MNHEY and SVGAGI.

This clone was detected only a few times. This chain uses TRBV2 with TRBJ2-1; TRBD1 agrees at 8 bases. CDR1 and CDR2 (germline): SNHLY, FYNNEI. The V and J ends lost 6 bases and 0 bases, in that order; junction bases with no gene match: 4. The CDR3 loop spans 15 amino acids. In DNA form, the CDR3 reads TGTGCCAGCAGGGAGGACAGGGTCTCCTACAATGAGCAGTTCTTC. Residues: CASREDRVSYNEQFF.

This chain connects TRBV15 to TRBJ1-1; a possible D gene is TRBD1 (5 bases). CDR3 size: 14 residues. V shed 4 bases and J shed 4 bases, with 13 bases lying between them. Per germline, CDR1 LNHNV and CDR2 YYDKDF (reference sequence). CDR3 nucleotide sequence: TGTGCCACCAGCATAGACCGGGGGTCCACTGAAGCTTTCTTT. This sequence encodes CATSIDRGSTEAFF.

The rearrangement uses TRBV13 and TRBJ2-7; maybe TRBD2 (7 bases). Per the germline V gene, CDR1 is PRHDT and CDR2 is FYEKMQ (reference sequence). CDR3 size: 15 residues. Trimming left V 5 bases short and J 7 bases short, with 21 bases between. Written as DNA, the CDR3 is TGTGCCAGCAGCCCCTCAGGGGAGGGGAGAGAAGAGCAGTACTTC. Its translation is CASSPSGEGREEQYF.

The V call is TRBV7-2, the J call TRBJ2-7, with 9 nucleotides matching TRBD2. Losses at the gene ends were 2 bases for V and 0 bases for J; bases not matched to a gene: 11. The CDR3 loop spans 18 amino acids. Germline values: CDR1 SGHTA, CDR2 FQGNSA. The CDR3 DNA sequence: TGTGCCAGCAGCTTACCTAGCGGGGTCCGAAAGAGCTCCTACGAGCAGTACTTC. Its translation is CASSLPSGVRKSSYEQYF.